This T cell receptor beta chain originates from a study of OX40 agonist ivuxolimab in advanced cancers. The CDR3 spans 16 residues. Looked up from germline, CDR1 is SNHLY and CDR2 is FYNNEI. Here immunoSEQ multiplex PCR was the method, and the copy in TCRdb shows in-frame clones only, minus some. This table has about 55,000 clones, around nine tenths appearing once. About this clone: The junction and the germline gene differ at one end; a read error may be behind it.

The clonotype originates from an adult with an advanced solid tumor such as melanoma, head and neck, liver or kidney cancer. Sample: CD4+ or CD8+ T cells sorted from blood, taken in a trial of the OX40 agonist ivuxolimab. J is TRBJ2-7 and V is TRBV2; TRBD2 aligns across 11 bases. CDR3: CASREAGTSGPYEQYF. CDR3 in DNA: TGTGCCAGCAGAGAAGCCGGGACTAGCGGACCCTACGAGCAGTACTTC.